This T cell receptor beta chain was profiled in a study of cytomegalovirus exposure and HLA in healthy donors (dated by TCRdb to about 2017). Broadly, across the study: In an earlier analysis of 587 of the donors, under 300 Gb of sequence data and 90 million to 120 million unique TCR beta sequences from about 190 million T cells were reported. Roughly 310 gigabases of sequencing data and tens of millions of unique TCR sequences were included in an early release covering around 650 HLA-typed donors. Among the 398 genotyped donors, around 81% belonged to the genetic ancestry cluster associated with self-reported Caucasian donors. The aim of the study was to test whether cataloging public T cell receptors could identify signatures of past pathogen exposure. The T cell repertoires of under 700 subjects were profiled by immunosequencing and related to cytomegalovirus serostatus. A separate validation cohort of some 130 different subjects was used in addition to the approximately 700-subject first cohort. To predict cytomegalovirus infection status, the study brought together high-throughput TCR immunosequencing, statistical association of individual TCRs with disease status, and machine learning. A later analysis re-analyzed previously published TCR beta repertoires from about 730 donors and added high-resolution HLA genotyping to study TCR occurrence patterns. The later analysis used no new phenotypic data to find candidate immune exposures, relying instead on TCR beta sequences and their occurrence across donors. In an earlier analysis of around 540 of the donors, high-throughput TCR beta sequencing was used to judge whether each TCR beta V gene segment behaved as functional or pseudogenic. Donor age, sex, ethnicity and CMV serostatus were compiled alongside the repertoire data. A later genetic analysis used genome-wide SNP genotypes for about 55% of the 666 donors, treating that subset as a discovery cohort. Every repertoire in the discovery cohort had been generated on one and the same sequencing platform. Class I and class II HLA loci were covered by the typing at four-digit resolution. The number of typed donors differed by locus: roughly 620-630 for A, B, C, DRB1 and DQB1; about 520 for DQA1; around 580 for DPA1; and around 490 for DPB1. Roughly five DR-DQ haplotypes were handled as single units for association and clustering, since linkage in the cohort was strong. Across approximately 400 genotyped donors of the cohort, an average of about 240,000 unique TCR beta nucleotide sequences per donor were sequenced, and approximately 17% of those sequences were non-productive. Broad study findings and their caveats: Some IMGT-functional V segments, including TRBV6-2 and TRBV6-3, could not be told apart with the 87-base-pair reads, so those segments were excluded. Broadly in line with IMGT annotations, most TCR beta V segments showed up in productive rearrangements about 90% or about 30% of the time in an earlier analysis of around 550 of the donors. Across donors, most TCR sequences were observed very rarely, whereas some public TCRs were present in many individuals. Specific HLA alleles were associated with about 17,000 TCR beta sequences at a false discovery rate of 0.05 in a later analysis. In this cohort, only TCR beta chains were sequenced, and detectable features were limited by the absence of alpha or paired-chain data. A further reported finding was that TCR beta sequences accurately predicted the HLA-A and HLA-B alleles for most subjects in the first cohort. A total of about 150 TCR beta chains were listed by the study as associated with cytomegalovirus. Presence/absence analyses assumed roughly uniform sequencing depth across donors, an assumption that may not hold. The only immune exposure information available for the cohort was CMV serostatus. In a later genetic analysis, fewer N-insertions in productive TCRs were reported among donors in an Asian-associated ancestry cluster than the roughly 700-donor mean. A cluster of highly shared sequence variants was judged likely to represent a technical artifact of the sequencing pipeline. When HLA alleles, especially DR and DQ, strongly co-occurred, attributing TCR associations to individual alleles was difficult. A later analysis found that HLA-associated TCR beta chains were more clonally expanded and had lower generation probabilities than equally common non-associated chains. In vitro tests confirmed that three of the cytomegalovirus-associated TCR beta chains recognize cytomegalovirus antigens. According to a later analysis, most CMV-associated TCR beta chains appeared to be HLA-restricted, and the HLA associations seemed to be driven largely by CMV exposure. Several of the top co-occurrence clusters appeared to be linked to parvovirus B19, influenza, CMV and Epstein-Barr virus, according to a later analysis. Correlated functional status among segregating V segments might be attributable to linkage disequilibrium, but an unknown experimental factor could not be ruled out. Cytomegalovirus status was reported to be diagnosed by the classifier with high specificity and sensitivity in both the original and validation cohorts. It was suggested by the authors that the approach could potentially be generalized to other disease states and immunological phenotypes. An association between a missense DCLRE1C variant and V-gene and J-gene trimming of TCR beta chains was found in a later genetic analysis and replicated in an independent cohort. In a later analysis, TCR association rates were found to vary across HLA loci, with the most associated TCRs seen for DRB1 alleles and the fewest for HLA-C alleles. Because some donors lacked HLA typing at each locus, the association tests relied only on the typed subset. Because counts were too low, 15 to 20 rarely observed V segments, including chromosome 9 orphons, were excluded from the earlier analysis of fewer than 650 of the donors.

The receptor library was made with the immunoSEQ multiplex PCR assay. For the multiplex PCR, a mixture combining 60 forward primers for TCR Vbeta segments and 13 reverse primers for TCR Jbeta segments was used. Amplification of the CDR3 region of rearranged TCR beta genes was performed with a multiplex PCR assay on genomic DNA. The Illumina HiSeq System was used to sequence the amplified TCR beta libraries as 87-base-pair reads. Processing in the source paper ran as follows. A later analysis counted about 76 million unique TCR beta chains across the 700 or so repertoires, and roughly 10 million of these chains were shared by at least two donors. A nearest-neighbor algorithm error-corrected the raw reads and collapsed the reads into unique sequences, merging closely related sequences to remove PCR and sequencing errors. CDR3 sequences were aligned to IMGT reference sequences to assign V, D and J gene segments. Each retained sequence needed at least a six-nucleotide match to both a V gene segment and a J gene segment. Rearrangements were called productive when the CDR3 lacked stop codons and stayed in frame with V and J; all others were non-productive. Following IMGT convention, CDR3 was defined as the stretch from the second conserved V-encoded cysteine to the conserved J-encoded phenylalanine. Sequences without an unambiguous match to a single V gene segment were excluded from the earlier analysis of over 500 of the donors. In an earlier analysis of some 590 of the donors, a V segment was called functional when productive rearrangements were above 56.7%, and segregating when the standard deviation between donors exceeded 5%. A statistical classification framework was developed to diagnose cytomegalovirus status using the catalog of TCR beta chain sequences. In a later analysis, V and J genes were assigned by comparing TCR nucleotide sequences against IMGT/GENE-DB human TR gene sequences. In a later analysis, CDR3 sequences and most-parsimonious VDJ recombination scenarios were assigned using the TCRdist pipeline. In a later analysis, each TCR beta chain was defined by its CDR3 amino acid sequence together with its V-gene family, and reads without a unique V-gene family were excluded. To address suspected cross-contamination and a sequencing artifact, a later analysis removed under 600 highly shared, low-generation-probability nucleotide sequences. For each public chain, a later analysis derived a clonal expansion index from normalized ranks of inferred template counts within each repertoire. Generation probabilities in a later analysis came from a VDJ recombination model fitted to out-of-frame rearrangements, and those results were checked against IGoR. A later analysis scored TCR-TCR, TCR-HLA and TCR-CMV co-occurrence with hypergeometric tests, applying a repertoire-size bias correction to TCR pairs. A later analysis estimated false discovery rates by permuting HLA or CMV assignments 20 times. In a later analysis, co-occurring TCRs were grouped using DBSCAN, and TCRdist sequence similarity was added for clustering within HLA-allele-positive subsets. Repertoires with fewer than 30,000 or more than 120,000 public chains, plus five repertoires with anomalous nucleotide sharing, were excluded from co-occurrence clustering. The table comes from immuneACCESS by way of TCRdb, which keeps in-frame sequences with V and J called. Part of the clones is missing from these tables; in studies checked, under half for an unresolved V gene and the rest for unknown reasons. V and J calls plus clone size are reproduced from that table; the DNA served to infer D and trimming. The sample profile shows 60,000 to 70,000 clones; over 75% of them were found once. The ten largest clones capture approximately 4.2% of the sample.

In total, around 600 healthy bone marrow donors made up the cohort. At the time of sampling, all cohort members were nominally healthy, though unrecorded immune exposures were likely present. The donor tested CMV seronegative, placing the donor among the 300 to 450 seronegative members of the cohort. Every donor gave a peripheral blood sample, and the peripheral blood mononuclear cells from that sample were used for TCR beta sequencing. The Qiagen DNeasy Blood Extraction Kit was used to extract genomic DNA from the blood cell samples. As concerns this clone: Its antigen specificity is not known. Within one base of it there is no much larger clone, and no base qualities were kept.

The cysteine opens and the phenylalanine closes a CDR3 of 16 amino acids. The CDR3 DNA has 48 bases and is translated from base 1. Taken from the germline V gene, the CDR1 and CDR2 loops are ENHRY and SYGVKD. From V the trimming removes 7 bases and from J it removes 4 bases, while the gene matches leave 11 bases of the junction unaccounted for. The chain couples TRBV10-3 to TRBJ2-1; TRBD2 agrees with 9 junctional bases. The sequenced sample was PBMCs. This TCR was sampled from a woman aged 30 to 39 in good health and CMV-seronegative. The CDR3 corresponds to CAINDPRGGAYNEQFF. The DNA reads TGTGCCATCAATGACCCCCGCGGGGGGGCTTACAATGAGCAGTTCTTC.